There are a few counts of the clone carrying this T cell receptor (beta chain). The assay was immunoSEQ multiplex PCR, and TCRdb's table has in-frame clones only and misses some. The sample contains 65,000 to 80,000 clones, almost 99% of which appear only once. The data belong to a study of technical replicates of blood from a few donors. Germline CDR1 MNHNS, CDR2 SASEGT. V lost 3 bases and J lost 10, with 15 bases in between. The CDR3 is 13 amino acids. The chain is built from TRBV6-1 and TRBJ1-1; the D is unclear. This sequence originates from a human donor in good health. Sequencing was done on a sample of T cells isolated from PBMCs. CDR3 region: CASSDRQVTVAFF. The CDR3 DNA is TGTGCCAGCAGTGATCGTCAGGTTACCGTAGCTTTCTTT.